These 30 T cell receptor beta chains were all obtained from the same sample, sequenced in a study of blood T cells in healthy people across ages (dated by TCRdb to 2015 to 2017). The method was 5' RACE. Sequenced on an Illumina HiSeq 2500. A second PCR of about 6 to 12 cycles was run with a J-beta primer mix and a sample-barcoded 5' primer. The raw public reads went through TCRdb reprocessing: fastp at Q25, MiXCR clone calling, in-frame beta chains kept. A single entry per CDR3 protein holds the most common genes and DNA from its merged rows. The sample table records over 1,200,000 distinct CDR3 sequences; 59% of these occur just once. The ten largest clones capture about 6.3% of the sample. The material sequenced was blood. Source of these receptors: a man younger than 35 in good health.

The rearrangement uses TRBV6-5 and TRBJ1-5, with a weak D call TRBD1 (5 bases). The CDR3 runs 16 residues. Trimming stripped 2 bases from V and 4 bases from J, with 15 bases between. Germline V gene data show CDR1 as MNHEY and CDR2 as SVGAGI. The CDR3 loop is CASSYGPGGGNQPQHF. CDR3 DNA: TGTGCCAGCAGTTACGGGCCGGGGGGTGGGAATCAGCCCCAGCATTTT.

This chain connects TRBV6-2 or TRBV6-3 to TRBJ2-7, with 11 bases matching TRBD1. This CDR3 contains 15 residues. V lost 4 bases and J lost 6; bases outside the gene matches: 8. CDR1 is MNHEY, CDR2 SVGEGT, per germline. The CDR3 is CASSWTGGLIGEQYF. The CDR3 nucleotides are TGTGCCAGCAGTTGGACAGGGGGCCTAATAGGCGAGCAGTACTTC.

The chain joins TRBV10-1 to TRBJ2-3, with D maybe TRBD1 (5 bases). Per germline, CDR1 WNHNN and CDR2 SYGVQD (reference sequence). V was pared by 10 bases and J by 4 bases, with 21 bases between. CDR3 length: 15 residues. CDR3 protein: CATRDVNLGSDTQYF. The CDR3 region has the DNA TGCGCCACCAGGGATGTAAATCTTGGATCAGATACGCAGTATTTT.

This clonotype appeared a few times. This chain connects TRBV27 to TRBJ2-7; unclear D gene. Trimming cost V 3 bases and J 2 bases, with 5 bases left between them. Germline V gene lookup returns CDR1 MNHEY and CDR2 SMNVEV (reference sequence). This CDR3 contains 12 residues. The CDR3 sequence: CASSFPPYEQYF. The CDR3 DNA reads TGTGCCAGCAGTTTCCCCCCCTACGAGCAGTACTTC.

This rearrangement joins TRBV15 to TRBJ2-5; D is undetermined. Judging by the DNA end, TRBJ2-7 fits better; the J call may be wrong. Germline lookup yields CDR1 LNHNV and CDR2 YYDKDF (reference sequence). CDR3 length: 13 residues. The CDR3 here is CATSREPDYEQYF. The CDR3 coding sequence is TGTGCCACCAGCAGAGAACCCGACTACGAGCAGTACTTC.

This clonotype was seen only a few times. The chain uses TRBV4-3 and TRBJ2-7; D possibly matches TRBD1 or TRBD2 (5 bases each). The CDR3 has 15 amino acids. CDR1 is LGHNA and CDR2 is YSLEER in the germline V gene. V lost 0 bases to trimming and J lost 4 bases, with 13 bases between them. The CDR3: CASSQDSQGRYEQYF. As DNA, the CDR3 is TGCGCCAGCAGCCAAGATAGCCAGGGACGGTACGAGCAGTACTTC.

The CDR3 here is CASSPRQGSGTEAFF. CDR3 coding DNA: TGTGCCAGCAGCCCCCGACAGGGGTCGGGTACTGAAGCTTTCTTT. The chain recombines TRBV4-2 with TRBJ1-1, with TRBD1 matching 8 bases. The CDR3 is 15 residues long. CDR1 LGHNA and CDR2 YNFKEQ come from the germline V gene. The V and J ends lost 4 bases and 5 bases, in that order; junction bases with no gene match: 9.

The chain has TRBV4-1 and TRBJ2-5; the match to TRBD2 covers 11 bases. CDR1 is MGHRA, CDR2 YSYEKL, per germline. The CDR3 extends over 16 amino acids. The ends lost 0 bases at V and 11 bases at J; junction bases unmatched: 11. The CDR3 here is CASSQDTSGSQSEQYF. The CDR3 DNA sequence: TGCGCCAGCAGCCAAGATACTAGCGGGAGTCAGAGTGAGCAGTACTTC.

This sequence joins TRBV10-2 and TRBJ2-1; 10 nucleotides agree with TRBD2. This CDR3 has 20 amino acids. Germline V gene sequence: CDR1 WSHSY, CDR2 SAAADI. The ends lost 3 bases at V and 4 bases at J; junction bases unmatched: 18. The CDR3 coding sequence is TGCGCCAGCAGTGATTATTACCAAGGAGCGGGGGGGAGGGTTTACAATGAGCAGTTCTTC. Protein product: CASSDYYQGAGGRVYNEQFF.

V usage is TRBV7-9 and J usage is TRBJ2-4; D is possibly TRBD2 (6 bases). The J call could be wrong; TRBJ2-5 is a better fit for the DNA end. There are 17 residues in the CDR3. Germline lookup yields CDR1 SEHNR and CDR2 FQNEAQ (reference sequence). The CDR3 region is CASSLDGATRVQETQYF. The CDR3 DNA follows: TGTGCCAGCAGCTTAGACGGGGCGACTAGAGTTCAAGAGACCCAGTACTTC.

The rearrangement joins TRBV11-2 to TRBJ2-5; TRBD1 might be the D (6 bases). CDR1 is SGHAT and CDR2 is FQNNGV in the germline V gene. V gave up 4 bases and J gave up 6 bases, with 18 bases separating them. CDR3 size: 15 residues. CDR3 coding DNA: TGTGCCAGCAGCTCCTCAGGGGCAGGGGTGAAGACCCAGTACTTC. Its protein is CASSSSGAGVKTQYF.

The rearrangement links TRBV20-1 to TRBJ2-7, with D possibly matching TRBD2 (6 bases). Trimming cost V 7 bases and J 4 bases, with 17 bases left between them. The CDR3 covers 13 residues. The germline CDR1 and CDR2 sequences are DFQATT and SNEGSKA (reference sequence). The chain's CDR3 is CSVVRRAQYEQYF. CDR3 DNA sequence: TGCAGTGTAGTTCGGAGGGCCCAATACGAGCAGTACTTC.

The CDR3, as DNA: TGCAGTGCTAGAGATCTTTTTATAACGGACAGGGTGATGGGTGAGCAGTACTTC. Amino acids: CSARDLFITDRVMGEQYF. The chain links TRBV20-1 to TRBJ2-1; 8 bases agree with TRBD1. The J call may be wrong; the DNA end is better matched by TRBJ2-7. The CDR3 sequence is 18 residues long. From germline, CDR1 is DFQATT and CDR2 SNEGSKA (reference sequence).

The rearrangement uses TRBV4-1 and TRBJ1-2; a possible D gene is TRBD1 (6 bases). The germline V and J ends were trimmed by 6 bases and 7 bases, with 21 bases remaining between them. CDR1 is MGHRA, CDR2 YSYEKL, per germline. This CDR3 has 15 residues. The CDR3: CASRGYTGFNRGYTF. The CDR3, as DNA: TGCGCCAGCAGGGGTTATACAGGGTTCAATCGTGGCTACACCTTC.

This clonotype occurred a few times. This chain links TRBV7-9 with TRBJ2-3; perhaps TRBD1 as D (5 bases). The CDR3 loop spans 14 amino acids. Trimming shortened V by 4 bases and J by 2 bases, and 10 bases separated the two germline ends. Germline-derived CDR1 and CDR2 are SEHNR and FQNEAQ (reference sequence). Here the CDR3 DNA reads TGTGCCAGCAGCTCTCCAGGGATCACAGATACGCAGTATTTT. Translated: CASSSPGITDTQYF.

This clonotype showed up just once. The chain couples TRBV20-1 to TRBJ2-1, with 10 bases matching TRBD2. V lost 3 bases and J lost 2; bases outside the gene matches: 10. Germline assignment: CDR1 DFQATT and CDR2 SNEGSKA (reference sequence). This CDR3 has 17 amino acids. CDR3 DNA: TGCAGTGCTAGGTCCCTCCTAACTAGCGGGACCTACAATGAGCAGTTCTTC. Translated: CSARSLLTSGTYNEQFF.

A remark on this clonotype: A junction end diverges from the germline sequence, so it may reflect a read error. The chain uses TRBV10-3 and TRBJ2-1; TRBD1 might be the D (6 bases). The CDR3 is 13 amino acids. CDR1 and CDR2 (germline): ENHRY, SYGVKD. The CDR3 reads CAISEKRDNEQFF. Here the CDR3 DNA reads TGTGCCATCAGTGAGAAGAGGGACAACGAGCAGTTCTTC.

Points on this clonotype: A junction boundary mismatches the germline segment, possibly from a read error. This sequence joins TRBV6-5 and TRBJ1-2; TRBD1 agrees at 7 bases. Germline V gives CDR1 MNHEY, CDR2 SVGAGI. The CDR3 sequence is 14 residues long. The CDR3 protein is CASSGDSSNYGCTF. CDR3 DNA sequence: TGTGCCAGCAGTGGGGACAGTTCTAACTATGGCTGCACCTTC.

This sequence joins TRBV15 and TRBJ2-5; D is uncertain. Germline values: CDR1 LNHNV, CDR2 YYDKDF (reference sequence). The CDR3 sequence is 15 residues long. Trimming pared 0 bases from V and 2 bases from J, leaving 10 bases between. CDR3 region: CATSRDPGAQETQYF. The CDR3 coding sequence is TGTGCCACCAGCAGAGATCCAGGAGCACAAGAGACCCAGTACTTC.

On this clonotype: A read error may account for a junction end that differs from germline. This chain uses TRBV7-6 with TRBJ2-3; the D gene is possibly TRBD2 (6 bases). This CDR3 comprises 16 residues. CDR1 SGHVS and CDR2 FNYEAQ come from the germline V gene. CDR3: CASSTLPGLSTHTQYF. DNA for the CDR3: TGTGCCAGCAGTACATTGCCGGGACTCAGCACACATACGCAGTATTTT.

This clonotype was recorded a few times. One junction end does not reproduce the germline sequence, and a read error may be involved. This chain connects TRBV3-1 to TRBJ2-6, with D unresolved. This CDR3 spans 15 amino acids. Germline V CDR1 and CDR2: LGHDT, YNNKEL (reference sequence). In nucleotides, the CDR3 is TGTGCCAGCAGCGAAGACGAAACTGGGGCCAACGTCCTGACTTTC. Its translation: CASSEDETGANVLTF.

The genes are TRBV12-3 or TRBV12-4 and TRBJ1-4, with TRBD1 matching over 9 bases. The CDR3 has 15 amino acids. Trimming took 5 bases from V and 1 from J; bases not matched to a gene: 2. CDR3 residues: CASSLTGGTNEKLFF. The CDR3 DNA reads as TGTGCCAGCAGTCTGACAGGGGGAACTAATGAAAAACTGTTTTTT.

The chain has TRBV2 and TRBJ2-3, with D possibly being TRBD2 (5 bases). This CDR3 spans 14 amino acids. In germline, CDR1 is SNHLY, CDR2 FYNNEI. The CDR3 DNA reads TGTGCTTCGCCAACGGGGTTGAGGACAGATACGCAGTATTTT. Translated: CASPTGLRTDTQYF.

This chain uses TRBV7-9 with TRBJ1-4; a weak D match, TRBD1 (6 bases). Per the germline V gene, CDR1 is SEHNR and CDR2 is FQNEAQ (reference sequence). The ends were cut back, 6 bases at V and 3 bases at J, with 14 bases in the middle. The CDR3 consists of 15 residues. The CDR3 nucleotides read TGTGCCAGCAGACAAACAGGGTGGGCTAATGAAAAACTGTTTTTT. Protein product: CASRQTGWANEKLFF.

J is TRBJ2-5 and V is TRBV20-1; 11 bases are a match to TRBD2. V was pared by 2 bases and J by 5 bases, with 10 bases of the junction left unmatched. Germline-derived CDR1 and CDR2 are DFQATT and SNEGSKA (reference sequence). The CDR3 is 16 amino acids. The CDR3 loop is CSARPRLAGWEETQYF. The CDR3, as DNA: TGCAGTGCTAGACCTCGACTAGCGGGATGGGAGGAGACCCAGTACTTC.

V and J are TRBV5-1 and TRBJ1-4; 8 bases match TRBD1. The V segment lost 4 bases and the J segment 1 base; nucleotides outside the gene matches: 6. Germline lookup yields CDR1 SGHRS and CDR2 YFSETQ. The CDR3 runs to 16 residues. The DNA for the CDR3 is TGCGCCAGCAGCAAACAGGGGGTGCTAACTAATGAAAAACTGTTTTTT. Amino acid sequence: CASSKQGVLTNEKLFF.

CDR3 region: CASSQEVRRGETQYF. In nucleotides, the CDR3 is TGTGCCAGCAGCCAAGAAGTGCGGAGGGGAGAGACCCAGTACTTC. This rearrangement joins TRBV4-2 to TRBJ2-5; maybe TRBD2 (6 bases). Deletions cut 0 bases from V and 4 bases from J, with 12 bases between. The CDR3 length is 15 residues. Germline V gene sequence: CDR1 LGHNA, CDR2 YNFKEQ.

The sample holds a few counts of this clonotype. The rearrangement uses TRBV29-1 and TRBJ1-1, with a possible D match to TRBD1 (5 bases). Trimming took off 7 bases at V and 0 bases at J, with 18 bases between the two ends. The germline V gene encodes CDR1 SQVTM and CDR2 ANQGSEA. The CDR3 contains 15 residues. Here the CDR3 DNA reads TGCAGCGATTATACGTGGGGCCTGTTGAACACTGAAGCTTTCTTT. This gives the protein CSDYTWGLLNTEAFF.

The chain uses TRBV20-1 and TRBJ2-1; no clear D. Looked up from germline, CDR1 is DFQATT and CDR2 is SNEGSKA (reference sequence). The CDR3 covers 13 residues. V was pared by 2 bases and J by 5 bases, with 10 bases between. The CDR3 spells CSARSSGNNEQFF. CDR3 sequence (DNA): TGCAGTGCTAGAAGTTCAGGTAACAATGAGCAGTTCTTC.

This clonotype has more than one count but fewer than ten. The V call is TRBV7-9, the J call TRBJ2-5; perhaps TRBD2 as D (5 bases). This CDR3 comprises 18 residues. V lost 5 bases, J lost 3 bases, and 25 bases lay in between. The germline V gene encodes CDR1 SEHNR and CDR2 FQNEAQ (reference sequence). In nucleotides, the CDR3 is TGTGCCAGCAGCCCGAGATTACGGAGCGGCACAAGAAAAGAGACCCAGTACTTC. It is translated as CASSPRLRSGTRKETQYF. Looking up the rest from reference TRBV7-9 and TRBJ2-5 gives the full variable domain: DTGVSQNPRHKITKRGQNVTFRCDPISEHNRLYWYRQTLGQGPEFLTYFQNEAQLEKSRLLSDRFSAERPKGSFSTLEIQRTEQGDSAMYLCASSPRLRSGTRKETQYFGPGTRLLVL.